Presented here are 24 T cell receptor beta chains from one specimen sequenced in a study of identifying expanded T cells in peripheral blood. Here immunoSEQ multiplex PCR was the method, and the copy in TCRdb shows in-frame clones only, minus some. This sample has 95,000 to 150,000 clones; more than 80% occur once, and the top ten carry roughly 3.3%. Material: blood. The receptor set was obtained from a person aged 18 to 70 in good health.

The chain uses TRBV11-2 and TRBJ1-1, with 9 bases aligning to TRBD1. CDR3 length: 13 residues. V dropped 5 bases and J dropped 7; count of bases not matched to a gene: 5. Germline-derived CDR1 and CDR2 are SGHAT and FQNNGV. The DNA of the CDR3 is TGTGCCAGCAGCAAACGGGACAGGGATGAAGCTTTCTTT. Translating it yields CASSKRDRDEAFF.

The V call is TRBV5-6, the J call TRBJ1-2; 8 bases align to TRBD1. V lost 4 bases, J lost 4 bases, and 15 bases stayed unmatched. Germline lookup yields CDR1 SGHDT and CDR2 YYEEEE. CDR3 length: 17 residues. CDR3 sequence (DNA): TGTGCCAGCAGCCCCCGGGGGGGCAGGGGGCGCGGCTATGGCTACACCTTC. Translated, it gives CASSPRGGRGRGYGYTF.

Notes on this clone: Other DNA sequences in the sample encode the same CDR3. This chain connects TRBV5-1 to TRBJ2-5, with D possibly being TRBD1 (6 bases). The length of the CDR3 is 13 residues. Trimming pared 3 bases from V and 2 bases from J, leaving 8 bases between. In germline, CDR1 is SGHRS, CDR2 YFSETQ. The CDR3 DNA reads TGCGCCAGCAGCTCTGGACAGCAAGAGACCCAGTACTTC. It codes for CASSSGQQETQYF. The whole variable domain, remainder taken from reference TRBV5-1 and TRBJ2-5, is KAGVTQTPRYLIKTRGQQVTLSCSPISGHRSVSWYQQTPGQGLQFLFEYFSETQRNKGNFPGRFSGRQFSNSRSEMNVSTLELGDSALYLCASSSGQQETQYFGPGTRLLVL.

The chain joins TRBV10-3 to TRBJ2-1; 12 positions agree with TRBD1. The CDR3 is 18 amino acids. The V gene's germline CDR1 is ENHRY and CDR2 SYGVKD. The trim removed 0 bases at V and 5 bases at J, leaving 8 bases unmatched. CDR3 nucleotides: TGTGCCATCAGTGAGTCGTGGGACAGGGGGCTCCTCGACAATGAGCAGTTCTTC. Encoded protein: CAISESWDRGLLDNEQFF.

This chain uses TRBV11-2 with TRBJ1-1; weak D call: TRBD1 (5 bases). Germline lookup yields CDR1 SGHAT and CDR2 FQNNGV. There are 17 residues in the CDR3. V was shortened by 2 bases and J by 4 bases, with 20 bases between the two germline ends. CDR3 in DNA: TGTGCCAGCAGCTTATCGGGGGGGGAGGGAGTCTTCACTGAAGCTTTCTTT. This encodes CASSLSGGEGVFTEAFF.

A remark on this clone: Mismatch with germline at one junction end may stem from a read error. CDR3 loop: CASSERGWGLSPPF. In DNA form, the CDR3 reads TGTGCCAGCAGTGAAAGGGGGTGGGGGCTCAGTCCCCCCTTC. The chain links TRBV2 to TRBJ2-7, with D tentatively TRBD1 (6 bases). The CDR3 has 14 residues. Germline V gives CDR1 SNHLY, CDR2 FYNNEI.

V gene TRBV6-1 combines with J gene TRBJ1-4; 7 bases agree with TRBD1. This CDR3 is 16 amino acids long. Germline V gene sequence: CDR1 MNHNS, CDR2 SASEGT. With V trimmed by 0 bases and J by 7 bases, 8 bases remained unmatched. CDR3 loop: CASSEAGRGLFEKLFF. In nucleotides, the CDR3 is TGTGCCAGCAGTGAAGCGGGAAGGGGGCTGTTTGAAAAACTGTTTTTT.

The V call is TRBV14, the J call TRBJ2-5, with D unclear. V lost 3 bases and J 2 bases, leaving 19 bases between the germline ends. Germline CDR1 is SGHDN and CDR2 is FVKESK. This CDR3 region has 17 residues. CDR3 nucleotide sequence: TGTGCCAGCAGCCAGTTCGAAGGGTCCCCCTTACAAGAGACCCAGTACTTC. Residues: CASSQFEGSPLQETQYF.

The chain has TRBV11-3 and TRBJ2-5; tentative D call: TRBD2 (5 bases). The V end was cut by 3 bases, the J end by 4 bases, with 9 bases between. The CDR3 runs 13 residues. The germline V gene has CDR1 SGHNT and CDR2 YENEEA. The chain's CDR3 is CASSFGLLETQYF. Written as DNA, the CDR3 is TGTGCCAGCAGCTTCGGACTGTTAGAGACCCAGTACTTC.

The chain carries TRBV7-9 and TRBJ2-7; the D gene is possibly TRBD2 (5 bases). Germline CDR1 is SEHNR and CDR2 is FQNEAQ (reference sequence). The CDR3 extends over 14 amino acids. The V end lost 1 base, the J end lost 0 bases, and 7 bases lay between the germline ends. In DNA, the CDR3 is TGTGCCAGCAGCTTAGATGAGGGCTCCTACGAGCAGTACTTC. Protein sequence: CASSLDEGSYEQYF. Combining the CDR3 with reference TRBV7-9 and TRBJ2-7 gives the whole variable domain DTGVSQNPRHKITKRGQNVTFRCDPISEHNRLYWYRQTLGQGPEFLTYFQNEAQLEKSRLLSDRFSAERPKGSFSTLEIQRTEQGDSAMYLCASSLDEGSYEQYFGPGTRLTVT.

V usage is TRBV5-1 and J usage is TRBJ1-2; D is perhaps TRBD1 (5 bases). The CDR3 is 15 residues long. The V gene's germline CDR1 is SGHRS and CDR2 YFSETQ. V shed 1 base and J shed 3 bases, with 13 bases lying between them. The CDR3 DNA reads TGCGCCAGCAGCTTGAACGGGGCACGGGACTATGGCTACACCTTC. Amino acid sequence: CASSLNGARDYGYTF. The full variable domain, its missing parts supplied by reference TRBV5-1 and TRBJ1-2, is KAGVTQTPRYLIKTRGQQVTLSCSPISGHRSVSWYQQTPGQGLQFLFEYFSETQRNKGNFPGRFSGRQFSNSRSEMNVSTLELGDSALYLCASSLNGARDYGYTFGSGTRLTVV.

Concerning this clone itself: Other DNA sequences within the sample encode an identical CDR3. The chain recombines TRBV6-5 with TRBJ1-1; D remains unclear. CDR1 and CDR2 (germline): MNHEY, SVGAGI. The CDR3 has 11 residues. Deletions cut 4 bases from V and 3 bases from J, with 3 bases between. This CDR3 reads CASSSYTEAFF. The DNA of the CDR3 is TGTGCCAGCAGTTCTTACACTGAAGCTTTCTTT.

The V and J genes are TRBV2 and TRBJ2-3, with D perhaps matching TRBD2 (6 bases). CDR3 length equals 13 residues. The V and J ends lost 8 bases and 4 bases respectively, with 13 bases between them. CDR1 and CDR2 (germline): SNHLY, FYNNEI. The CDR3 loop reads CASASGRADTQYF. For the CDR3, the DNA is TGTGCCAGCGCGAGCGGGCGGGCAGATACGCAGTATTTT.

The J gene is TRBJ2-1, the V gene TRBV5-1; perhaps TRBD1 as D (6 bases). Trimming shortened V by 2 bases and J by 7 bases, and 16 bases separated the two germline ends. There are 15 residues in the CDR3. Germline V gene data show CDR1 as SGHRS and CDR2 as YFSETQ. The CDR3 reads CASSFRQVEINEQFF. Written as DNA, the CDR3 is TGCGCCAGCAGCTTCAGACAGGTGGAGATTAATGAGCAGTTCTTC.

The J gene is TRBJ1-2, the V gene TRBV29-1, with D possibly TRBD1 on 6 matching bases. V shed 4 bases and J shed 7 bases, with 16 bases lying between them. Germline CDR1 and CDR2: SQVTM and ANQGSEA. The CDR3 length is 13 residues. CDR3 nucleotides: TGCAGCGTTGTAGGTACAGGGATGCGTGGCTACACCTTC. Its translation: CSVVGTGMRGYTF.

The chain carries TRBV9 and TRBJ2-1; 11 bases map to TRBD2. The trim removed 3 bases at V and 5 bases at J, leaving 7 bases unmatched. The germline V gene has CDR1 SGDLS and CDR2 YYNGEE. The CDR3 is 16 residues long. The CDR3 loop is CASSARLAGSNNEQFF. CDR3 DNA sequence: TGTGCCAGCAGCGCTCGACTAGCGGGGTCAAACAATGAGCAGTTCTTC.

The V and J genes are TRBV19 and TRBJ2-1, with D perhaps matching TRBD2 (5 bases). This CDR3 is built from 13 residues. Germline values: CDR1 LNHDA, CDR2 SQIVND (reference sequence). Trimming left V 0 bases short and J 7 bases short, with 7 bases between. The CDR3 nucleotides read TGTGCCAGTAGTATAGATACGGGGAATGAGCAGTTCTTC. Translating it yields CASSIDTGNEQFF. Supplemented by reference TRBV19 and TRBJ2-1, the full variable domain reads DGGITQSPKYLFRKEGQNVTLSCEQNLNHDAMYWYRQDPGQGLRLIYYSQIVNDFQKGDIAEGYSVSREKKESFPLTVTSAQKNPTAFYLCASSIDTGNEQFFGPGTRLTVL.

The chain joins TRBV18 to TRBJ2-7; TRBD2 agrees at 7 bases. Germline CDR1 reads KGHSH; CDR2 reads LQKENI. Trimming cost V 2 bases and J 5 bases; bases outside gene matches: 6. The CDR3 is 14 amino acids. Here the CDR3 reads CASSPGGEVDEQYF. As DNA, the CDR3 is TGTGCCAGCTCACCAGGGGGGGAGGTCGACGAGCAGTACTTC.

The chain employs TRBV4-3 and TRBJ1-5; no clear D. Germline V lookup: CDR1 LGHNA, CDR2 YSLEER. Trimming pared 7 bases from V and 0 bases from J, leaving 10 bases between. CDR3 size: 14 residues. The CDR3 loop reads CASTASYSNQPQHF. The CDR3 DNA is TGCGCCAGCACGGCTTCTTATAGCAATCAGCCCCAGCATTTT.

CDR3 nucleotides: TGTGCCACCAGCGAAGTGGGGTCCCATCAGCCCCAGCATTTT. Translating it yields CATSEVGSHQPQHF. V gene TRBV15 combines with J gene TRBJ1-5; the D is unclear. The CDR3 is 14 residues long. CDR1 and CDR2 from the germline V gene are LNHNV and YYDKDF (reference sequence). Trimming pared 5 bases from V and 5 bases from J, leaving 13 bases between.

This clone has only a few counts. This chain joins TRBV15 and TRBJ2-5, with 7 bases matching TRBD1. J was trimmed by 5 bases and V by 0 bases; bases with no gene match: 18. The CDR3 has 19 residues. CDR1 LNHNV and CDR2 YYDKDF come from the germline V gene (reference sequence). The CDR3, as DNA: TGTGCCACCAGCAGAGATAAGAGGGGAACAGGGGCGAGGAAGGAGACCCAGTACTTC. The encoded protein is CATSRDKRGTGARKETQYF.

The gene calls are TRBV6-1 and TRBJ2-2; perhaps TRBD2 as D (6 bases). This CDR3 region has 14 residues. The germline gives CDR1 MNHNS, CDR2 SASEGT. Trimming removed 0 bases from V and 7 bases from J, with 9 bases in between. CDR3 loop: CASSEATTSGELFF. As DNA, the CDR3 is TGTGCCAGCAGTGAAGCTACGACTAGCGGGGAGCTGTTTTTT.

V is TRBV6-1 and J is TRBJ1-2; 11 bases agree with TRBD1. This CDR3 comprises 15 residues. With V trimmed by 5 bases and J by 8 bases, 10 bases remained unmatched. The germline gives CDR1 MNHNS, CDR2 SASEGT. The CDR3 protein is CASSPQGTGGGGYTF. The CDR3 DNA reads as TGTGCCAGCAGTCCGCAGGGGACAGGGGGAGGCGGCTACACCTTC.

The rearrangement links TRBV18 to TRBJ1-4; TRBD1 aligns across 10 bases. The V gene's germline CDR1 is KGHSH and CDR2 LQKENI. V lost 3 bases and J lost 8; bases outside the gene matches: 6. The CDR3 totals 15 residues. As DNA, the CDR3 is TGTGCCAGCTCACCCCAGACAGGGGGCGAAGAAAAACTGTTTTTT. Its protein product is CASSPQTGGEEKLFF.